This T cell receptor beta chain was obtained from a study of shared clonotypes between healthy human individuals. Only in-frame clones appear in the TCRdb table, and some are missing; sequencing was by immunoSEQ multiplex PCR. The repertoire holds about 2,500,000 clones, with 90% to 95% as singletons. With respect to this clone: What it recognizes is unknown.

The CDR3 loop spans 14 amino acids. CDR1 and CDR2 from the germline V gene are KGHSH and LQKENI. Trimming took 6 bases from V and 5 from J, leaving 14 bases between them. Notes on the study in general: Of the naive CD4 clonotypes, around 5% were shared across a handful of donors.

V is TRBV18 and J is TRBJ2-1; D gene uncertain. Sample: naive CD4+ T cells sorted from blood. Specified subset: CD45RA+ positively selected. The receptor was derived from a young man in good health. DNA of the CDR3: TGTGCCAGCTCCCACGGGCAGGAGAACAATGAGCAGTTCTTC. This sequence encodes CASSHGQENNEQFF.